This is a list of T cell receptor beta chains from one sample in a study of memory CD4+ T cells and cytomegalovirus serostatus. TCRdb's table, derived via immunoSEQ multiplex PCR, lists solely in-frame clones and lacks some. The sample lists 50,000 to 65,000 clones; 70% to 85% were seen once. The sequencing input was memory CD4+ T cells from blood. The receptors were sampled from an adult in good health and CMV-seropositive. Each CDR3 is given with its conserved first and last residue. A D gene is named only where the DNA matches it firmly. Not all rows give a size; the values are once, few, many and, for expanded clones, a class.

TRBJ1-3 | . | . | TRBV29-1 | TGCAGCGTTGGGGTCTCTGGAAACACCATATATTTT | CSVGVSGNTIYF
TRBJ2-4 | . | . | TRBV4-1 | TGCGCCAGCAGCATCGGGCCCAGGGACGACATTCAGTACTTC | CASSIGPRDDIQYF
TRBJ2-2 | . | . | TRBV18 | TGTGCCAGCTCACCATCGGGCGGGACCGGGGAGCTGTTTTTT | CASSPSGGTGELFF
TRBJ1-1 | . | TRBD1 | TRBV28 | TGTGCCAGCAAGGGACAGTGGAACACTGAAGCTTTCTTT | CASKGQWNTEAFF
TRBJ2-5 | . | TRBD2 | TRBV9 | TGTGCCAGCAGCCCGGGACTAGGAGAGACCCAGTACTTC | CASSPGLGETQYF
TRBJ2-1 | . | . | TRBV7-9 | TGTGCCAGCAGCTTAGGCCCTCAGAATGAGCAGTTCTTC | CASSLGPQNEQFF
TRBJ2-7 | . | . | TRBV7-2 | TGTGCCAGCAGCCCCCCGGCCTCAAGAGCCGAGCAGTACTTC | CASSPPASRAEQYF
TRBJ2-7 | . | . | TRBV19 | TGTGCCAGTAGTATAGAGGGGTCAAGCGTTGGCTACGAGCAGTACTTC | CASSIEGSSVGYEQYF
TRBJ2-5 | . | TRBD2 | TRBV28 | TGTGCCACTTCGAGGTCCGGGACTAGCACGGAGACCCAGTACTTC | CATSRSGTSTETQYF
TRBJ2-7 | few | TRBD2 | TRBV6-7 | TGTGCCAGCAGTTCTCAGGGAGGGTTTGACTACGAGCAGTACTTC | CASSSQGGFDYEQYF
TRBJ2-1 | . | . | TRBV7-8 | TGTGCCAGCAGCTTAGGACTAGGAGAGGGGATAGAGCAGTTCTTC | CASSLGLGEGIEQFF
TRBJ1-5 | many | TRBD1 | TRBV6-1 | TGTGCCAGCAGTCCAACCGGGACAGGGCTTGAGCCCCAGCATTTT | CASSPTGTGLEPQHF
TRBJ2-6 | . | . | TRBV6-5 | TGTGCCAGCAGTTCGGCGGTTGGCTCCGGGGCCAACGTCCTGACTTTC | CASSSAVGSGANVLTF
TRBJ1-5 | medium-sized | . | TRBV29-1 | TGCAGCGCCCGGGACAACTACAATCAGCCCCAGCATTTT | CSARDNYNQPQHF
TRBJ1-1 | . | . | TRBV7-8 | TGTGCCAGCAGCTTGTCTTATTACACTGAAGCTTTCTTT | CASSLSYYTEAFF
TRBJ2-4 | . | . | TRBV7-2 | TGTGCCAGCAGCTTAGCGGGAGAGGTCATTCAGTACTTC | CASSLAGEVIQYF
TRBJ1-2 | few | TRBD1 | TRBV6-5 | TGTGCCAGCAGTTACGGGGGGACAGGCACATCCTATGGCTACACCTTC | CASSYGGTGTSYGYTF
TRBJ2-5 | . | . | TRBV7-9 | TGTGCCAGCAGCTTGGGGGCAGCCGGCGTAGTGGAGACCCAGTACTTC | CASSLGAAGVVETQYF
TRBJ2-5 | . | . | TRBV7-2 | TGTGCCAGCAGTTCGGAGGGGGAGACCCAGTACTTC | CASSSEGETQYF
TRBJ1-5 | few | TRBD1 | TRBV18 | TGTGCCAGCTCACCAGCAACAGGGGGCGATCAGCCCCAGCATTTT | CASSPATGGDQPQHF